This TCR beta chain is from a study of blood T cell repertoires in COVID-19. Study background: T cells, B-cell-depleted T cells, or PBMCs supplied cDNA or gDNA.

The germline V and J ends were trimmed by 2 bases and 0 bases, with 11 bases remaining between them. CDR3 length: 17 residues. Germline loops: CDR1 KGHSH, CDR2 LQKENI. Authors' analysis steps: Counts of nucleated cells, estimated from reference gene primer amplification, were obtained. TCRdb's copy holds only in-frame clones and misses some; the assay was immunoSEQ multiplex PCR. V and J calls and clone size come straight from that table; D and trimming were deduced from the DNA. The sample includes around 180,000 clones, 70% to 90% of them seen just once. This chain joins TRBV18 and TRBJ1-6; TRBD1 is a possible D gene (5 bases). The sample taken for sequencing was peripheral blood. This sequence originates from a person aged 65 to 79 with COVID-19, enrolled during active disease. CDR3 bases: TGTGCCAGCTCACCAACCGGAGACAGCTCCTATAATTCACCCCTCCACTTT. This sequence encodes CASSPTGDSSYNSPLHF.